This section outlines one TCR beta chain sequence together with its context. Its antigen is undetermined. The data were obtained in a study of OX40 agonist ivuxolimab in advanced cancers. CDR3 size: 16 residues. V shed 8 bases, J shed 5 bases, and the junction held 16 bases outside the gene matches. Looked up from germline, CDR1 is LNHDA and CDR2 is SQIVND (reference sequence). Overall study results and limits: The mean number of expanded clones was higher in CD8+ T cells than in CD4+. Those patients achieving a partial response at 0.1-3.0 mg/kg showed among the lowest clonal expansion. Normalized T-cell clonal expansion was also low in a subset of nonresponders.

Patients were ruled out by autoimmune disease history or systemic immunosuppression. Only in-frame clones appear in the TCRdb table, and some are missing; sequencing was by immunoSEQ multiplex PCR. The sample lists 75,000 to 95,000 clones, around 90% seen once, with less than 12% in the top ten. V and J are TRBV19 and TRBJ1-2, with 8 positions matching TRBD1. The sample consisted of CD4+ or CD8+ T cells sorted from blood, taken in a trial of the OX40 agonist ivuxolimab. The source is an adult with an advanced solid tumor such as melanoma, head and neck, liver or kidney cancer. CDR3 in DNA: TGTGCCAGTGGGACCCTGGGGACAGGAAAATTATATGGCTACACCTTC. Encoded protein: CASGTLGTGKLYGYTF.